Following are 2 T cell receptor beta chains from one sample sequenced in a study of T-cell reconstitution after alpha-beta-depleted transplantation in children. It was with unique molecular identifiers that the TCRbeta library was prepared. TCRdb independently ran MiXCR on the PCR reads; one entry per CDR3 protein. Of more than 200,000 distinct CDR3 sequences listed, approximately 8.4% are singletons. The material sequenced was PBMCs, mostly from graft donor cells, taken 360 days after TCRalphabeta/CD19-depleted stem cell transplant. These receptors were obtained from a male patient between 2 and 10 years old who had a stem cell transplant for acute myeloid leukemia, so the T cells may come from the graft donor.

This clonotype was counted only a few times. The rearrangement uses TRBV20-1 and TRBJ2-1; a possible D gene is TRBD2 (5 bases). Germline lookup yields CDR1 DFQATT and CDR2 SNEGSKA (reference sequence). Trimming pared 0 bases from V and 6 bases from J, leaving 18 bases between. The CDR3 runs to 16 residues. The CDR3: CSARDGREPTVNEQFF. CDR3 bases: TGCAGTGCTAGAGATGGCCGGGAACCTACGGTCAATGAGCAGTTCTTC.

For this clonotype: Here the CDR3 omits its conserved ending phenylalanine or tryptophan, so a read error is the likely source. This chain joins TRBV12-3 or TRBV12-4 and TRBJ1-2, with D unresolved. This CDR3 comprises 14 residues. Trimming took off 3 bases at V and 1 base at J, with 9 bases between the two ends. CDR3 amino acids: CASSFSEFNYGYTY. The CDR3 coding sequence is TGTGCCAGCAGTTTTTCTGAGTTTAACTATGGCTACACCTAC.